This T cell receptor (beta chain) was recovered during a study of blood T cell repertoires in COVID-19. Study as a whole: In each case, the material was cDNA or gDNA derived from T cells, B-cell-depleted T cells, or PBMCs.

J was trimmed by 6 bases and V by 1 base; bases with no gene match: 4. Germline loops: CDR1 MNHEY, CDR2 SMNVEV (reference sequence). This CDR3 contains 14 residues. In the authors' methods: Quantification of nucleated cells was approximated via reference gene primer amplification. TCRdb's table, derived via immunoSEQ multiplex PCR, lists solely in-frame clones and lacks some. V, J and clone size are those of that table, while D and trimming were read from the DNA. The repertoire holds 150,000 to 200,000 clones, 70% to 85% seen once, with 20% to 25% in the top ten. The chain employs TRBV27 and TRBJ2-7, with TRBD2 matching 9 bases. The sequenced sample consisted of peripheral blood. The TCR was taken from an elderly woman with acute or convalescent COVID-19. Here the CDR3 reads CASSLLAGVGEQYF. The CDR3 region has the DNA TGTGCCAGCAGTTTATTAGCGGGAGTGGGCGAGCAGTACTTC.